Below are 27 T cell receptor beta chains sequenced from a single sample in a study of blood T cell repertoires in COVID-19. Method: immunoSEQ multiplex PCR; TCRdb's copy keeps in-frame clones and lacks some. This sample yields approximately 290,000 clones, of which about 85% are seen a single time; 0.75% to 0.95% belongs to the top ten. The material sequenced was peripheral blood. Receptor source: a human donor with COVID-19, enrolled during active disease. The donor label of this sample is uncertain.

J is TRBJ1-1 and V is TRBV9, with 7 bases aligning to TRBD1. The V and J ends lost 2 bases and 2 bases, in that order; junction bases with no gene match: 12. Looked up from germline, CDR1 is SGDLS and CDR2 is YYNGEE. The CDR3 has 17 residues. The DNA for the CDR3 is TGTGCCAGCAGCGTCCACGATTACGGGACAGTCAACACTGAAGCTTTCTTT. Protein: CASSVHDYGTVNTEAFF.

CDR3 sequence: CAGRDTYEQYF. The DNA of the CDR3 is TGCGCTGGCCGGGACACCTACGAGCAGTACTTC. This chain connects TRBV20-1 to TRBJ2-7; the D gene is possibly TRBD1 (6 bases). Germline-derived CDR1 and CDR2 are DFQATT and SNEGSKA (reference sequence). The CDR3 has 11 amino acids.

The chain joins TRBV27 to TRBJ1-1; no reliable D call. Germline V CDR1 and CDR2: MNHEY, SMNVEV (reference sequence). The CDR3 is 12 amino acids. V was trimmed by 6 bases and J by 1 base, leaving 6 bases between them. The CDR3 region is CASRQTNTEAFF. The DNA for the CDR3 is TGTGCCAGCAGACAGACGAACACTGAAGCTTTCTTT.

The chain combines TRBV5-1 with TRBJ1-1; TRBD1 agrees at 7 bases. Germline V lookup: CDR1 SGHRS, CDR2 YFSETQ. V was clipped by 0 bases and J by 6 bases; unmatched bases: 8. This CDR3 has 15 residues. CDR3 sequence: CASSLEGALGSEAFF. As DNA, the CDR3 is TGCGCCAGCAGCTTGGAGGGGGCCCTTGGGTCTGAAGCTTTCTTT.

The chain has TRBV20-1 and TRBJ1-6; the match to TRBD1 covers 8 bases. CDR1 DFQATT and CDR2 SNEGSKA come from the germline V gene (reference sequence). This CDR3 has 17 amino acids. V dropped 3 bases and J dropped 0; count of bases not matched to a gene: 7. CDR3 region: CSASDAQGGSYNSPLHF. CDR3 nucleotides: TGCAGTGCTAGTGACGCACAGGGGGGCTCCTATAATTCACCCCTCCACTTT.

This clone was detected many times. The CDR3 loop reads CASRQIDGGYTF. Here the CDR3 DNA reads TGTGCCAGCAGACAGATCGACGGAGGCTACACCTTC. The chain recombines TRBV6-5 with TRBJ1-2, with D unclear. The CDR3 sequence is 12 residues long. Between the trimmed V and J ends, which lost 6 bases and 8 bases, there was a span of 13 bases. CDR1 and CDR2 (germline): MNHEY, SVGAGI.

CDR3 protein: CASASVSRSELFF. CDR3 DNA sequence: TGTGCTAGTGCCTCCGTGTCCCGGAGTGAACTGTTTTTT. This sequence joins TRBV12-5 and TRBJ1-4; D is ambiguous. Germline V gene data show CDR1 as LGHNT and CDR2 as FRNRAP. V lost 7 bases to trimming and J lost 12 bases, with 18 bases between them. CDR3 size: 13 residues.

The J gene is TRBJ1-5, the V gene TRBV19; 9 positions agree with TRBD1. Trimming took 5 bases from V and 7 from J; bases not matched to a gene: 9. Germline V lookup: CDR1 LNHDA, CDR2 SQIVND (reference sequence). The length of the CDR3 is 15 residues. CDR3 region: CASSPGQGGIQPQHF. DNA for the CDR3: TGTGCCAGTAGTCCGGGACAGGGCGGAATCCAGCCCCAGCATTTT.

This sequence joins TRBV15 and TRBJ1-6; D not certain. The CDR3 runs 15 residues. Germline assignment: CDR1 LNHNV and CDR2 YYDKDF (reference sequence). Deletions cut 1 base from V and 9 bases from J, with 13 bases between. The CDR3 coding sequence is TGTGCCACCAGCAGAGTTCCCGGGTTGGGTTCACCCCTCCACTTT. This translates into CATSRVPGLGSPLHF.

V and J are TRBV5-4 and TRBJ2-3; a possible D gene is TRBD2 (6 bases). Germline V gene lookup returns CDR1 SGHNT and CDR2 YYREEE (reference sequence). The CDR3 runs to 15 residues. V lost 1 base and J 3 bases, leaving 12 bases between the germline ends. The CDR3 DNA reads as TGTGCCAGCAGCTTGATGACGGGAGTTACAGATACGCAGTATTTT. It encodes CASSLMTGVTDTQYF.

CDR3 bases: TGCAGCGTTGACCCCAGGGGGCTGGGTGGCTACACCTTC. Residues: CSVDPRGLGGYTF. The V call is TRBV29-1, the J call TRBJ1-2, with 8 bases that match TRBD1. This CDR3 has 13 amino acids. Germline V gene sequence: CDR1 SQVTM, CDR2 ANQGSEA. V was clipped by 3 bases and J by 7 bases; unmatched bases: 7.

V is TRBV5-4 and J is TRBJ2-1; TRBD2 matches at 15 bases. V dropped 3 bases and J dropped 7; count of bases not matched to a gene: 2. Germline CDR1 is SGHNT and CDR2 is YYREEE (reference sequence). This CDR3 has 15 residues. CDR3: CASSSGLAGGNEQFF. In nucleotides, the CDR3 is TGTGCCAGCAGCTCGGGACTAGCGGGAGGTAATGAGCAGTTCTTC.

The V gene is TRBV10-3, the J gene TRBJ2-2; 9 nucleotides align to TRBD1. Germline lookup yields CDR1 ENHRY and CDR2 SYGVKD. The CDR3 spans 18 residues. With 6 bases clipped from V and 2 bases from J, the junction kept 13 bases outside the gene matches. The CDR3 protein is CAISQSGRTGVNTGELFF. As DNA, the CDR3 is TGTGCCATCAGCCAGAGTGGTAGGACAGGGGTAAACACCGGGGAGCTGTTTTTT.

This clone was picked up one time. J is TRBJ2-7 and V is TRBV9; 10 nucleotides align to TRBD1. CDR1 is SGDLS, CDR2 YYNGEE, per germline. V was clipped by 0 bases and J by 7 bases; unmatched bases: 4. The CDR3 covers 14 residues. The chain's CDR3 is CASSVAGQGREQYF. In nucleotides, the CDR3 is TGTGCCAGCAGCGTAGCGGGACAGGGGCGGGAGCAGTACTTC.

This clone was seen only once. In DNA, the CDR3 is TGTGCCAGCAGCGTTAGCGGGAGGGGGACTGGGGAGCAGTTCTTC. This gives the protein CASSVSGRGTGEQFF. The chain links TRBV7-9 to TRBJ2-1; 11 bases fit TRBD2. This CDR3 spans 15 amino acids. J gave up 10 bases and V 5 bases, and 10 bases lay outside the gene matches. Germline V gives CDR1 SEHNR, CDR2 FQNEAQ (reference sequence).

The chain combines TRBV28 with TRBJ2-2; 9 bases map to TRBD2. J gave up 4 bases and V 4 bases, and 7 bases lay outside the gene matches. The CDR3 extends over 16 amino acids. Germline CDR1 reads MDHEN; CDR2 reads SYDVKM. CDR3 coding DNA: TGTGCCAGCAGTTACTCCGGCGGGAGGGCCACCGGGGAGCTGTTTTTT. Translated: CASSYSGGRATGELFF.

The V and J genes are TRBV3-1 (or the pseudogene TRBV3-2) and TRBJ1-2; no clear D gene. V dropped 4 bases and J dropped 2 bases, with 8 bases sitting between them. Germline V gene lookup returns CDR1 LGHDT and CDR2 YNNKEL (reference sequence). There are 13 residues in the CDR3. The CDR3 region is CASSPRENYGYTF. CDR3 DNA sequence: TGTGCCAGCAGCCCGAGGGAAAACTATGGCTACACCTTC.

V usage is TRBV28 and J usage is TRBJ2-3; TRBD2 agrees at 8 bases. Germline V gene lookup returns CDR1 MDHEN and CDR2 SYDVKM. This CDR3 is 14 amino acids long. Trimming cost V 10 bases and J 0 bases; bases outside gene matches: 6. In DNA, the CDR3 is TGTGCCATCAAGAGCGGGGGTAGCACAGATACGCAGTATTTT. Amino acids: CAIKSGGSTDTQYF.

A few counts support this clone. The V and J genes are TRBV10-3 and TRBJ2-5, with 7 nucleotides matching TRBD2. The length of the CDR3 is 14 residues. Germline assignment: CDR1 ENHRY and CDR2 SYGVKD. V gave up 0 bases and J gave up 5 bases; unmatched junction bases: 3. The CDR3 is CAISESGGMETQYF. CDR3 nucleotides: TGTGCCATCAGTGAGTCGGGGGGGATGGAGACCCAGTACTTC.

V and J are TRBV27 and TRBJ1-6, with a tentative D call TRBD1 (5 bases). The V end lost 3 bases, the J end lost 9 bases, and 12 bases lay between the germline ends. Looked up from germline, CDR1 is MNHEY and CDR2 is SMNVEV (reference sequence). This CDR3 spans 14 amino acids. CDR3 loop: CASSFSGQGSPLHF. The CDR3 region has the DNA TGTGCCAGCAGTTTCTCTGGGCAGGGTTCACCCCTCCACTTT.

The chain combines TRBV7-8 with TRBJ1-1, with TRBD1 identical over 10 bases. Trimming cost V 6 bases and J 6 bases; bases outside gene matches: 16. This CDR3 comprises 17 residues. The germline V gene encodes CDR1 SGHVS and CDR2 FQNEAQ. The CDR3, as DNA: TGTGCCAGCAGTCCCTGGACAGGGGGGATGATTGGGGCTGAAGCTTTCTTT. Protein sequence: CASSPWTGGMIGAEAFF.

The chain joins TRBV6-2 or TRBV6-3 to TRBJ2-1, with 10 bases that match TRBD2. The germline CDR1 and CDR2 sequences are MNHEY and SVGEGT. This CDR3 is built from 15 residues. Trimming took 6 bases from V and 7 from J; bases not matched to a gene: 9. Here the CDR3 reads CASSPHSGGSNEQFF. The DNA of the CDR3 is TGTGCCAGCAGCCCACATAGCGGGGGGTCTAATGAGCAGTTCTTC.

The rearrangement links TRBV7-2 to TRBJ1-6, with TRBD1 matching 7 bases. Looked up from germline, CDR1 is SGHTA and CDR2 is FQGNSA. Germline trimming cut 5 bases from V and 6 bases from J; bases unmatched to any gene: 4. The CDR3 is 14 amino acids. The CDR3 is CASSEQGSNSPLHF. The DNA for the CDR3 is TGTGCCAGCAGCGAACAGGGGTCTAATTCACCCCTCCACTTT.

V usage is TRBV11-2 and J usage is TRBJ1-2, with D possibly TRBD1 on 5 matching bases. Germline V gene lookup returns CDR1 SGHAT and CDR2 FQNNGV. The length of the CDR3 is 13 residues. V lost 5 bases to trimming and J lost 2 bases, with 9 bases between them. CDR3 sequence reads: CASSPDINYGYTF. CDR3 DNA: TGTGCCAGCAGCCCGGACATAAACTATGGCTACACCTTC.

This clone showed up just once. The chain recombines TRBV20-1 with TRBJ2-1; 7 bases match TRBD2. Germline V CDR1 and CDR2: DFQATT, SNEGSKA (reference sequence). The CDR3 has 13 residues. J lost 7 bases, V lost 3 bases, and 6 bases had no gene match. Here the CDR3 reads CSASQRGGNEQFF. The DNA for the CDR3 is TGCAGTGCTAGTCAGCGGGGAGGGAATGAGCAGTTCTTC.

CDR3 protein: CASRLGQGAGSPLHF. DNA of the CDR3: TGTGCCAGCAGGCTGGGACAGGGGGCAGGTTCACCCCTCCACTTT. The chain uses TRBV2 and TRBJ1-6, with TRBD1 matching over 12 bases. This CDR3 contains 15 residues. Per the germline V gene, CDR1 is SNHLY and CDR2 is FYNNEI. Trimming removed 6 bases from V and 9 bases from J; junction bases left unmatched: 6.

This clone was detected only a few times. This chain joins TRBV30 and TRBJ1-5; D is possibly TRBD1 (5 bases). CDR3 length: 15 residues. The germline V gene encodes CDR1 GTSNPN and CDR2 SVGIG (reference sequence). Trimming removed 3 bases at V and 0 bases at J, with 12 bases between. The CDR3 loop is CAWRSGGGSNQPQHF. CDR3 DNA sequence: TGTGCCTGGAGGTCGGGGGGGGGTAGCAATCAGCCCCAGCATTTT.